These T cell receptor beta chains were read from a single sample in a study of response to subunit inactivated influenza vaccine. TCRdb fed the RT-PCR reads into MiXCR, producing one record per CDR3 protein. Of hundreds of thousands of distinct CDR3 sequences listed, 10% to 15% were seen once; the top ten hold 7.5% to 10%. The sequenced sample was non-naive T cells sorted from PBMCs, obtained about 14 days before vaccination. These receptors all stem from a man aged 50 to 60 who received an inactivated influenza vaccine. Each CDR3 is given with its conserved first and last residue. The order of the fields is J gene, D gene, V gene, clone size, CDR3 protein, CDR3 DNA. A D gene is named only where the DNA matches it firmly. Only part of the rows carry a size: once, few, many, or a class if the clone is expanded.

>TRBJ2-1|TRBD2|TRBV9|many
CASSVAGGPYNEQFF
TGTGCCAGCAGCGTAGCGGGGGGGCCCTACAATGAGCAGTTCTTC
>TRBJ2-3|NA|TRBV25-1|NA
CASSARQASTDTQYF
TGTGCCAGCAGTGCAAGACAGGCGAGCACAGATACGCAGTATTTT
>TRBJ2-3|TRBD2|TRBV14|NA
CASSRLASGREEDTQYF
TGTGCCAGCAGCCGGTTGGCTAGCGGGAGGGAAGAAGATACGCAGTATTTT
>TRBJ2-4|NA|TRBV6-2/TRBV6-3|few
CASSHSNIQYF
TGTGCCAGCAGCCACTCCAACATTCAGTACTTC
>TRBJ1-1|NA|TRBV9|NA
CASSPGGLNTEAFF
TGTGCCAGCAGCCCCGGGGGACTTAACACTGAAGCTTTCTTT
>TRBJ2-1|TRBD2|TRBV29-1|many
CSVATSGIGNEQFF
TGCAGCGTTGCTACTAGCGGGATTGGCAATGAGCAGTTCTTC
>TRBJ1-3|NA|TRBV6-1|few
CASSQWTPSSGNTIYF
TGTGCCAGCAGTCAATGGACACCGAGCTCTGGAAACACCATATATTTT
>TRBJ2-7|NA|TRBV7-6|many
CASSWRQEPSYEQYF
TGTGCCAGCAGCTGGAGACAGGAGCCCTCCTACGAGCAGTACTTC
>TRBJ2-5|NA|TRBV3-1|NA
CASSHSGEQTQYF
TGTGCCAGCAGCCACTCAGGGGAACAGACCCAGTACTTC
>TRBJ2-7|NA|TRBV6-1|NA
CASRSSDSYEQYF
TGTGCCAGCAGGTCTAGCGACTCCTACGAGCAGTACTTC
>TRBJ2-1|TRBD2|TRBV27|few
CATRRGGANEQFF
TGTGCCACACGGCGGGGGGGGGCGAATGAGCAGTTCTTC
>TRBJ2-1|TRBD2|TRBV6-2/TRBV6-3|NA
CASSMTSGDYNEQFF
TGTGCCAGCAGTATGACTAGCGGGGACTACAATGAGCAGTTCTTC
>TRBJ1-6|NA|TRBV6-5|many
CASSYANSPLHF
TGTGCCAGCAGTTATGCGAATTCACCCCTCCACTTT
>TRBJ1-4|NA|TRBV20-1|few
CSARAGATNEKLFF
TGCAGTGCTCGAGCCGGAGCAACTAATGAAAAACTGTTTTTT
>TRBJ1-1|NA|TRBV6-1|NA
CASSALWQGITEAFF
TGTGCCAGCAGTGCCCTTTGGCAGGGTATCACTGAAGCTTTCTTT
>TRBJ2-3|NA|TRBV28|few
CASKPHGLTSTDTQYF
TGTGCCAGCAAACCGCACGGATTAACTAGCACAGATACGCAGTATTTT
>TRBJ1-6|NA|TRBV5-5|few
CASSLDTVNSPLHF
TGTGCCAGCAGCTTGGATACAGTGAATTCACCCCTCCACTTT
>TRBJ2-3|NA|TRBV12-3/TRBV12-4|NA
CASSLRMGGGDTQYF
TGTGCCAGCAGTTTAAGGATGGGGGGCGGAGATACGCAGTATTTT
>TRBJ2-3|NA|TRBV20-1|few
CSASGPSRSTDTQYF
TGCAGTGCTAGCGGGCCGTCCCGTAGCACAGATACGCAGTATTTT
>TRBJ2-2|NA|TRBV27|few
CASSSTRGGTPGSCFF
NA
>TRBJ2-1|NA|TRBV6-1|few
CASSPLSAGRAYNEQFF
TGTGCCAGCAGCCCACTCTCAGCCGGCAGGGCCTACAATGAGCAGTTCTTC
>TRBJ2-5|TRBD1|TRBV10-3|few
CAISEGTGVQETQYF
TGTGCCATCAGTGAGGGGACAGGGGTGCAAGAGACCCAGTACTTC
>TRBJ1-2|TRBD1|TRBV5-6|many
CASSRRGPPDGYTF
TGTGCCAGCAGCCGCAGGGGGCCCCCGGATGGCTACACCTTC
>TRBJ1-5|NA|TRBV5-1|NA
CASSPDGGGNQPQHF
TGCGCCAGCAGTCCGGACGGGGGGGGCAATCAGCCCCAGCATTTT
>TRBJ1-2|NA|TRBV11-2|few
CASSLSSGANYGYTF
TGTGCCAGCAGCTTAAGTTCGGGAGCTAACTATGGCTACACCTTC
>TRBJ2-7|TRBD2|TRBV2|many
CASSGTRAGEQYF
TGTGCCAGCAGTGGGACTAGGGCTGGCGAGCAGTACTTC
>TRBJ2-2|NA|TRBV5-1|many
CASIKDGGAPGELFF
TGCGCCAGCATAAAGGATGGCGGGGCCCCCGGGGAGCTGTTTTTT
>TRBJ2-1|NA|TRBV6-2/TRBV6-3|NA
CASAGGISYNEQFF
TGTGCCAGTGCCGGAGGGATTTCCTACAATGAGCAGTTCTTC
>TRBJ2-5|NA|TRBV10-2|few
CASSEGGHQETQYF
TGCGCCAGCAGTGAGGGGGGTCACCAAGAGACCCAGTACTTC
>TRBJ2-1|NA|TRBV28|many
CASSSWGGISYNEQFF
TGTGCCAGCAGTTCGTGGGGCGGGATATCCTACAATGAGCAGTTCTTC
>TRBJ1-5|NA|TRBV5-8|many
CASSFRENKAQPQHF
TGTGCCAGCAGCTTCCGGGAGAATAAAGCTCAGCCCCAGCATTTT
>TRBJ1-2|TRBD1|TRBV7-2|few
CASSATTGLYGYTF
TGTGCCAGCAGCGCCACGACAGGGCTGTATGGCTACACCTTC
>TRBJ2-7|NA|TRBV9|few
CASSPLGGSGKGYEQYF
TGTGCCAGCAGCCCCTTAGGGGGCAGCGGGAAGGGCTACGAGCAGTACTTC
>TRBJ2-2|NA|TRBV5-1|NA
CASSLAGRDTGELFF
TGCGCCAGCAGCTTGGCCGGCAGGGACACCGGGGAGCTGTTTTTT
>TRBJ2-5|TRBD1|TRBV12-3/TRBV12-4|few
CASSLSGQGGTQYF
TGTGCCAGCAGCCTGTCGGGACAGGGGGGGACCCAGTACTTC
>TRBJ2-3|NA|TRBV7-8|many
CASSLVGASTDTQYF
TGTGCCAGCAGCCTAGTTGGTGCTAGCACAGATACGCAGTATTTT
>TRBJ2-1|NA|TRBV6-2/TRBV6-3|many
CASSYYPGNEQFF
TGTGCCAGCAGTTACTACCCGGGGAATGAGCAGTTCTTC
>TRBJ2-7|TRBD1|TRBV28|few
CASFGTGYEQYF
TGTGCCAGCTTCGGGACAGGCTACGAGCAGTACTTC
>TRBJ1-3|NA|TRBV5-1|NA
CASSYGRGGGNTIYF
TGCGCCAGCAGCTACGGTCGGGGTGGAGGAAACACCATATATTTT
>TRBJ1-1|TRBD1|TRBV27|NA
CASSLQGGFNTEAFF
TGTGCCAGCAGTTTGCAGGGGGGGTTTAACACTGAAGCTTTCTTT
>TRBJ2-2|TRBD1|TRBV27|many
CASSSGTGLFWELFF
TGTGCCAGCAGCTCCGGGACAGGTCTATTTTGGGAGCTGTTTTTT
>TRBJ1-2|NA|TRBV11-2|NA
CASSLAGFREGHGYTF
TGTGCCAGCAGCTTAGCAGGATTCAGGGAAGGGCATGGCTACACCTTC
>TRBJ2-3|NA|TRBV5-1|few
CASSPGIASTDTQYF
TGCGCCAGCAGTCCGGGGATTGCTAGCACAGATACGCAGTATTTT
>TRBJ2-7|TRBD2|TRBV27|many
CASSPWTSGSSEQYF
TGTGCCAGCAGTCCGTGGACTAGCGGGAGTTCCGAGCAGTACTTC
>TRBJ2-7|NA|TRBV3-1|few
CASSQSVPGLYF
TGTGCCAGCAGCCAATCAGTTCCGGGACTGTACTTC
>TRBJ2-1|NA|TRBV3-1|many
CASSYRSGANNEQFF
TGTGCCAGCAGCTATCGTTCAGGGGCGAACAATGAGCAGTTCTTC
>TRBJ1-6|TRBD1|TRBV6-1|many
CASSRDRARNSPLHF
TGTGCCAGCAGCCGAGACAGGGCCAGAAATTCACCCCTCCACTTT